These T cell receptor beta chains were read from a single sample in a study of blood T cell repertoires in COVID-19. TCRdb keeps only in-frame clones here, not all; method: immunoSEQ multiplex PCR. The repertoire holds under 25,000 clones, roughly 75% seen once, with 15% to 20% in the top ten. Sequences were obtained from peripheral blood. These receptors came from a human donor in a cohort sampled during active or convalescent COVID-19. The conserved cysteine and the conserved F or W are not part of the CDR3 here. A D gene is named only where the DNA matches it firmly. A clone size is listed for some rows: how often the clone was seen (once, few, many), or a class if it is expanded.

clone_size d_call j_call v_call cdr3_aa
- - TRBJ1-1 TRBV19 ASRGSMNTEAF
- - TRBJ1-5 TRBV3-1/TRBV3-2 ASSQEGTQPQH
- TRBD1 TRBJ2-7 TRBV7-6 ASSKTGGIGEQY
once TRBD1 TRBJ1-2 TRBV4-1 ASSQVGTGISYGYT
- TRBD2 TRBJ2-5 TRBV28 ASSLSATSGRGGQETQY
- - TRBJ1-2 TRBV11-2 ASSLGALSFGYT
- - TRBJ2-1 TRBV5-4 ASSLVRDGDEQF
- - TRBJ2-5 TRBV7-2 ASSLSGRGETQY
- TRBD1 TRBJ1-1 TRBV19 ASSIGTGLNTEAF
- - TRBJ1-5 TRBV18 ASSQTGHQPQH
- TRBD2 TRBJ2-3 TRBV3-1/TRBV3-2 ASTAGGSTDTQY
- - TRBJ1-5 TRBV4-1 ASSQDGGMGNQPQH
- TRBD2 TRBJ2-7 TRBV27 ASSETPGGDSSTYEQY
- TRBD1 TRBJ1-2 TRBV5-1 ASSLGTGPDYGYT
- - TRBJ1-6 TRBV7-8 ASSLVPGHLNSPLH
few - TRBJ2-3 TRBV7-9 ASSLGLGADTQY
- TRBD2 TRBJ2-5 TRBV11-2 ASSLGQGGGRRETQY